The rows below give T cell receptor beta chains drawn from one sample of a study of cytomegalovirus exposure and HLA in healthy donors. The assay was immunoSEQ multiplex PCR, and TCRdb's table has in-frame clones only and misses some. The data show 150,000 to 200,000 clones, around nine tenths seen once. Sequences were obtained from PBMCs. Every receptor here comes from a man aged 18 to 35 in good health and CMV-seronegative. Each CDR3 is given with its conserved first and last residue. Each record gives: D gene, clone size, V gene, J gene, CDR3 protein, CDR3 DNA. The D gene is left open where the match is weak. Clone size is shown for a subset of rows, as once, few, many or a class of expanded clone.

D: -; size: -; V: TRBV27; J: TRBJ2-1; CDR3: CASSIQQNNEQFF; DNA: TGTGCCAGCAGTATACAACAAAACAATGAGCAGTTCTTC
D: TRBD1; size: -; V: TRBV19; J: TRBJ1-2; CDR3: CASSLRTGRDGYTF; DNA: TGTGCCAGTAGTCTCCGGACAGGGCGGGATGGCTACACCTTC
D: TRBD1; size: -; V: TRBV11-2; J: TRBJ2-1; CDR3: CASSLEIRTGGGNEQFF; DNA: TGTGCCAGCAGCTTAGAAATTCGAACAGGGGGTGGGAATGAGCAGTTCTTC
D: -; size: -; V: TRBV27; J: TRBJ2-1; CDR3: CASSQDRWGNNEQFF; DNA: TGTGCCAGCAGTCAGGACCGCTGGGGCAACAATGAGCAGTTCTTC
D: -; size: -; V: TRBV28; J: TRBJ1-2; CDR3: CASSPGAYYGYTF; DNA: TGTGCCAGCAGCCCCGGTGCCTACTATGGCTACACCTTC
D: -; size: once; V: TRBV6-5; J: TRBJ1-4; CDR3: CASSYYGRGDEKLFF; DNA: TGTGCCAGCAGTTACTACGGCAGGGGTGATGAAAAACTGTTTTTT
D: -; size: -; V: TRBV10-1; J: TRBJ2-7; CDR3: CASSDIADSYEQYF; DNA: TGCGCCAGCAGTGATATAGCGGACTCCTACGAGCAGTACTTC
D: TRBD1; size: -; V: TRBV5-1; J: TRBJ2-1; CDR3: CASSLGQGAINEQFF; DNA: TGCGCCAGCAGCTTAGGACAGGGGGCCATCAATGAGCAGTTCTTC
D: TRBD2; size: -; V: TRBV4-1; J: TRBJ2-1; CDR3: CASSHLGGGTPYNEQFF; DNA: TGCGCCAGCAGCCACCTTGGGGGAGGGACCCCCTACAATGAGCAGTTCTTC
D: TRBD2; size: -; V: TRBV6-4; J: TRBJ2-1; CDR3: CASSDGTRIYNEQFF; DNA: TGTGCCAGCAGTGACGGGACTAGAATATACAATGAGCAGTTCTTC
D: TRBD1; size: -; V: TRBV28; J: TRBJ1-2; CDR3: CASSSLQTGPTNYGYTF; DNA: TGTGCCAGCAGTTCGCTGCAGACAGGGCCAACTAACTATGGCTACACCTTC
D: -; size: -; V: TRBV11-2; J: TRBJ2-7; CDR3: CASSYPAGEQYF; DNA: TGTGCCAGCAGCTATCCTGCCGGGGAGCAGTACTTC
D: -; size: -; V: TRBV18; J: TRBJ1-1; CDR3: CASSPRQDSNTEAFF; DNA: TGTGCCAGCTCACCCCGGCAGGACTCGAACACTGAAGCTTTCTTT
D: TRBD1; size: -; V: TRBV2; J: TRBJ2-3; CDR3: CASSFYSDRSLTDTQYF; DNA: TGTGCCAGCAGCTTTTACTCGGACAGGAGCCTCACAGATACGCAGTATTTT
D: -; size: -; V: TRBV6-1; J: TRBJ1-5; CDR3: CASSELQGSNQPQHF; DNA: TGTGCCAGCAGTGAACTTCAGGGCAGCAATCAGCCCCAGCATTTT
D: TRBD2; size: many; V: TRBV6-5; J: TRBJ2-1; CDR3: CASSYSTSGHNEQFF; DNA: TGTGCCAGCAGTTACTCGACTAGCGGACACAATGAGCAGTTCTTC
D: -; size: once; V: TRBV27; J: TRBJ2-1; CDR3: CASSSQATDSHEQFF; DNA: TGTGCCAGCAGTTCCCAAGCGACAGATAGTCATGAGCAGTTCTTC
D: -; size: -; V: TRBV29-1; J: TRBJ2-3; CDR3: CSVVPLVLSTDTQYF; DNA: TGCAGCGTTGTGCCCCTGGTACTTAGCACAGATACGCAGTATTTT
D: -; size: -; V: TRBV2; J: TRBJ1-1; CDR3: CASSEGLGRSTEAFF; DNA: TGTGCCAGCAGTGAAGGTTTGGGCCGATCCACTGAAGCTTTCTTT
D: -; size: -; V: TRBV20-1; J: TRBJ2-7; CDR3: CSAPFYEQYF; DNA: TGCAGTGCTCCCTTCTACGAGCAGTACTTC
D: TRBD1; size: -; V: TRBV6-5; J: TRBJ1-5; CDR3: CASSPRTGVNQPQHF; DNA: TGTGCCAGCAGCCCACGGACAGGGGTCAATCAGCCCCAGCATTTT